This entry is about one TCR beta chain. The sample originates from a study of molecular identifiers for immune sequencing clone quantification. TCRdb used MiXCR to reprocess the PCR reads, holding one entry per CDR3 protein. The data show about 97,000 distinct CDR3 sequences, 24% seen once. Germline CDR1 SGHAT, CDR2 FQNNGV. This CDR3 region has 13 residues. Trimming shortened V by 4 bases and J by 8 bases, and 12 bases separated the two germline ends. The gene calls are TRBV11-2 and TRBJ2-1; no definite D call. Material: naive CD8+ T cells from blood, with Jurkat cell RNA spiked in. Specified subset: FACS-sorted CD8+CD4-CCR7+CD45RA+ naive T cells. The TCR originated in a human donor in good health. Some libraries in this study had Jurkat cell RNA spiked in. CDR3 residues: CASSWCSRHEQFF. The CDR3 DNA follows: TGTGCCAGCAGCTGGTGTAGCAGACATGAGCAGTTCTTC.